A single TCR beta chain is shown here with its context. Its antigen is not known. Method: immunoSEQ multiplex PCR; TCRdb's copy keeps in-frame clones and lacks some. The sample includes about 19,000 clones, more than 65% of them seen just once. The CDR3 covers 16 residues. V gave up 4 bases and J gave up 0 bases; unmatched junction bases: 5. Germline values: CDR1 LNHDA, CDR2 SQIVND (reference sequence). This sample is drawn from a study of OX40 agonist ivuxolimab in advanced cancers. General observations from the study: The authors also found low normalized T-cell clonal expansion in some nonresponders.

The sequence came from an adult with an advanced solid tumor such as melanoma, head and neck, liver or kidney cancer. The rearrangement joins TRBV19 to TRBJ1-4, with TRBD1 identical over 7 bases. Sequencing used CD4+ or CD8+ T cells sorted from blood, obtained in a trial of the OX40 agonist ivuxolimab. For the CDR3, the DNA is TGTGCCAGTAGTAAACAGGGGCGGGCAACTAATGAAAAACTGTTTTTT. Translated, it gives CASSKQGRATNEKLFF.